Following are 14 T cell receptor beta chains from one sample sequenced in a study of blood T cell repertoires in COVID-19. The data were produced by immunoSEQ multiplex PCR, yet TCRdb's version contains in-frame clones alone and is incomplete. The sample has 150,000 to 200,000 clones; about 93% are singletons. The specimen sequenced was peripheral blood. The receptors were sampled from a woman aged 50 to 60 with acute or convalescent COVID-19.

This chain links TRBV7-8 with TRBJ1-6; TRBD1 matches at 9 bases. After removal of 6 bases from V and 0 bases from J, the junction contained 9 bases not matched to a gene. The CDR3 contains 18 residues. The germline V gene encodes CDR1 SGHVS and CDR2 FQNEAQ. The CDR3 loop is CASSSGTGMSSYNSPLHF. CDR3 in DNA: TGTGCCAGCAGTTCCGGGACAGGGATGAGCTCCTATAATTCACCCCTCCACTTT.

The V gene is TRBV6-5, the J gene TRBJ2-3; D not resolved. V lost 8 bases and J 1 base, leaving 16 bases between the germline ends. The CDR3 extends over 15 amino acids. Per germline, CDR1 MNHEY and CDR2 SVGAGI. CDR3 sequence (DNA): TGTGCCAGCTGGTCCCATAAACCGGGCACAGATACGCAGTATTTT. Amino acid sequence: CASWSHKPGTDTQYF.

This clone was counted a single time. This chain uses TRBV6-5 with TRBJ1-5; D is uncertain. This CDR3 contains 13 residues. V was clipped by 6 bases and J by 9 bases, with 15 bases between them. Germline lookup yields CDR1 MNHEY and CDR2 SVGAGI. The CDR3 region is CASSLQLHRPQHF. In DNA form, the CDR3 reads TGTGCCAGCAGCCTCCAACTGCATAGGCCCCAGCATTTT.

This chain joins TRBV28 and TRBJ1-4; 7 nucleotides match TRBD1. The CDR3 runs to 13 residues. Trimming took 5 bases from V and 7 from J; bases not matched to a gene: 4. CDR1 is MDHEN, CDR2 SYDVKM, per germline. CDR3 region: CASSPRQGEKLFF. In DNA form, the CDR3 reads TGTGCCAGCAGTCCCCGACAGGGTGAAAAACTGTTTTTT.

The J gene is TRBJ1-4, the V gene TRBV9; D remains unclear. CDR1 and CDR2 (germline): SGDLS, YYNGEE. Trimming removed 0 bases from V and 1 base from J, with 7 bases in between. This CDR3 has 15 residues. The CDR3 is CASSVGVVTNEKLFF. CDR3 DNA: TGTGCCAGCAGCGTAGGCGTTGTAACTAATGAAAAACTGTTTTTT. Using reference TRBV9 and TRBJ1-4 for the parts outside the CDR3, the full variable domain is DSGVTQTPKHLITATGQRVTLRCSPRSGDLSVYWYQQSLDQGLQFLIQYYNGEERAKGNILERFSAQQFPDLHSELNLSSLELGDSALYFCASSVGVVTNEKLFFGSGTQLSVL.

The chain links TRBV14 to TRBJ2-5; 7 nucleotides match TRBD2. The CDR3 runs 15 residues. Germline V gives CDR1 SGHDN, CDR2 FVKESK. J was trimmed by 6 bases and V by 0 bases; bases with no gene match: 7. CDR3 nucleotide sequence: TGTGCCAGCAGCCAAGACGCCGGGACTACCCAGACCCAGTACTTC. As protein: CASSQDAGTTQTQYF.

This chain joins TRBV3-1 (or the pseudogene TRBV3-2) and TRBJ1-1; 8 positions match TRBD1. With V trimmed by 3 bases and J by 7 bases, 7 bases remained unmatched. The CDR3 has 14 residues. CDR1 LGHDT and CDR2 YNNKEL come from the germline V gene (reference sequence). Here the CDR3 DNA reads TGTGCCAGCAGCCACACGGGACAGGCGGTTGAAGCTTTCTTT. Residues: CASSHTGQAVEAFF.

The chain carries TRBV9 and TRBJ2-2; 8 bases match TRBD1. V was clipped by 2 bases and J by 3 bases; unmatched bases: 3. Germline CDR1 is SGDLS and CDR2 is YYNGEE. The CDR3 is made up of 15 amino acids. The DNA for the CDR3 is TGTGCCAGCAGCGTTCAGGGGGCCGACACCGGGGAGCTGTTTTTT. It codes for CASSVQGADTGELFF.

The CDR3: CASSPTSASTDTQYF. In nucleotides, the CDR3 is TGTGCCAGCAGCCCCACAAGCGCCTCCACAGATACGCAGTATTTT. This chain links TRBV6-2 or TRBV6-3 with TRBJ2-3; no firm D call. Germline loops: CDR1 MNHEY, CDR2 SVGEGT. V lost 6 bases and J 2 bases, leaving 15 bases between the germline ends. The CDR3 sequence is 15 residues long.

This chain connects TRBV7-2 to TRBJ2-3, with D perhaps TRBD2 (7 bases). V was pared by 5 bases and J by 6 bases, with 27 bases between. The length of the CDR3 is 18 residues. CDR1 and CDR2 from the germline V gene are SGHTA and FQGNSA. Here the CDR3 reads CASSPSSGIGVGGDTQYF. The CDR3 DNA reads as TGTGCCAGCAGCCCCTCCAGCGGGATAGGCGTCGGGGGCGATACGCAGTATTTT.

A remark on this clone: The junction departs from the called germline gene at one end, perhaps through a read error. The chain has TRBV7-7 and TRBJ1-5; TRBD1 might be the D (5 bases). CDR3 length: 18 residues. Germline CDR1 SSHAT, CDR2 FNYEAQ (reference sequence). DNA for the CDR3: TGTGCTAGCAGCTTGTCTCAAGGGGTAGGGTATAGCAATCAGCCCCAGCATTTT. Protein product: CASSLSQGVGYSNQPQHF.

The chain joins TRBV2 to TRBJ1-5; weak D call: TRBD1 (6 bases). Germline assignment: CDR1 SNHLY and CDR2 FYNNEI. There are 15 residues in the CDR3. V was clipped by 3 bases and J by 0 bases, with 9 bases between them. CDR3 nucleotide sequence: TGTGCCAGCAGTGATGGGGGCTATAGCAATCAGCCCCAGCATTTT. Translation gives CASSDGGYSNQPQHF.

The V call is TRBV30, the J call TRBJ1-1; D not resolved. V dropped 3 bases and J dropped 3 bases, with 2 bases sitting between them. Germline CDR1 reads GTSNPN; CDR2 reads SVGIG (reference sequence). This CDR3 region has 10 residues. The CDR3 coding sequence is TGTGCCTGGAGCGACACTGAAGCTTTCTTT. Its protein is CAWSDTEAFF.

V is TRBV7-6 and J is TRBJ2-1; 11 bases line up with TRBD2. V was clipped by 5 bases and J by 8 bases; unmatched bases: 8. This CDR3 spans 15 amino acids. Germline lookup yields CDR1 SGHVS and CDR2 FNYEAQ. CDR3 DNA: TGTGCCAGCAGCCTTAGCGGGGGGGCCTTGGATGAGCAGTTCTTC. The encoded protein is CASSLSGGALDEQFF.